The clone carrying this T cell receptor (beta chain) was found many times. The sample is drawn from a study of T cells in Graves' hyperthyroidism and ophthalmopathy. The CDR3 has 15 amino acids. Germline V lookup: CDR1 SGHTS, CDR2 YDEGEE. V trimming: 0 bases; J trimming: 3 bases; junction bases outside the gene matches: 5. TCR beta CDR3 region amplification was performed from RNA transcripts. TCR CDR3 regions were first amplified by RT-PCR with HTBI primers. A single record per CDR3 protein comes from TCRdb applying MiXCR to the multiplex PCR reads. The table lists some 350,000 distinct CDR3 sequences, approximately 19% of them singletons, with 3.7% in the top ten.

Sequencing used blood. The TCR comes from a woman between 18 and 29 years old with Graves' hyperthyroidism. The chain couples TRBV5-8 to TRBJ1-2; 7 nucleotides agree with TRBD1. The CDR3 sequence: CASSLGQGTDYGYTF. The CDR3, as DNA: TGTGCCAGCAGCTTGGGACAGGGAACGGACTATGGCTACACCTTC.